This TCR beta chain was documented in a study of graft-versus-host responses after intestinal transplantation. Study-wide results and caveats: Early HvG declines after transplant were associated with peak circulating GvH clone levels.

Graft samples were processed, releasing intraepithelial and lamina propria lymphocytes. Assay used: immunoSEQ multiplex PCR; TCRdb lists only in-frame clones, some missing. The top ten hold roughly a quarter of the sample, which has about 9,800 clones, nearly 80% seen once. The CDR3 runs 15 residues. V was cut by 5 bases and J by 4 bases, with 16 bases left in between. CDR1 is MNHEY and CDR2 is SVGAGI in the germline V gene. In the case of this clone: Its specificity is unknown.

This clonotype was obtained from a human patient who received an intestinal transplant, so some T cells may come from the graft donor. The source was ileum tissue, collected 527 days after intestinal transplant. This chain joins TRBV6-5 and TRBJ2-3; D possibly corresponds to TRBD2 (6 bases). The CDR3 DNA reads as TGTGCCAGCAGTGCGCGGAGGGGCGGGCCAGATACGCAGTATTTT. Its protein is CASSARRGGPDTQYF.